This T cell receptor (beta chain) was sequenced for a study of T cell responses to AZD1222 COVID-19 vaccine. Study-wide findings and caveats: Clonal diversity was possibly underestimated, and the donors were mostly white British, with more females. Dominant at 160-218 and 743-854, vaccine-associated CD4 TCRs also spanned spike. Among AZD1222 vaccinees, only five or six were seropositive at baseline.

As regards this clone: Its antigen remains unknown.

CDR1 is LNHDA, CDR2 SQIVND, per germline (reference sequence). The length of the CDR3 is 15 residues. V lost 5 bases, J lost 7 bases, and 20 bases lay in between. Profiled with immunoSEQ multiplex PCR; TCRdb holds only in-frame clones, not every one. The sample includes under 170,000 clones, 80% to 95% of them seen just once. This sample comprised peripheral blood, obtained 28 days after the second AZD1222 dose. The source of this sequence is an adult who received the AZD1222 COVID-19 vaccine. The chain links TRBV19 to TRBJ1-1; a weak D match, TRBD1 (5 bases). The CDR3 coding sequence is TGTGCCAGTAGTCAGACTCCCGGGTATCAGGGTGAAGCTTTCTTT. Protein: CASSQTPGYQGEAFF.